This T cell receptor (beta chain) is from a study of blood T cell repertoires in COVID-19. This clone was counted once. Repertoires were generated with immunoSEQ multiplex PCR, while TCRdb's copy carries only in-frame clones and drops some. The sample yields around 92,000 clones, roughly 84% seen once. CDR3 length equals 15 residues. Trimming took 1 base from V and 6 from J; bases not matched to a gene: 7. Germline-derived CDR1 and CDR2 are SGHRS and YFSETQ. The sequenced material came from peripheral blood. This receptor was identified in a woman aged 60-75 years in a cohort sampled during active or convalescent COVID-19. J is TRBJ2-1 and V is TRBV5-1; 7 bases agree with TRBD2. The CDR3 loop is CASSLSGEGSNEQFF. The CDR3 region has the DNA TGCGCCAGCAGCTTGAGCGGGGAGGGGTCCAATGAGCAGTTCTTC.